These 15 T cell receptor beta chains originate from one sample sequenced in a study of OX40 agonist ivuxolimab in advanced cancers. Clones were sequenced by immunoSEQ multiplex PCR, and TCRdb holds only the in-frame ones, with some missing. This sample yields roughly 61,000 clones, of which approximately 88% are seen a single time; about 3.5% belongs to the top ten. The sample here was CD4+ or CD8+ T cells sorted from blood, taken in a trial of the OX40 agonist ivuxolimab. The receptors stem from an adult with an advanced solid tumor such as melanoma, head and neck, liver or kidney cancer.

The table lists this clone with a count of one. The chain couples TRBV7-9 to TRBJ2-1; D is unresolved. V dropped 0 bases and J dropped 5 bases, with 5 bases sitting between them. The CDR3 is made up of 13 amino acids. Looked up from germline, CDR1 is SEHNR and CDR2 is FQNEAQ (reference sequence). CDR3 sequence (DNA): TGTGCCAGCAGCTTAGCTCCGGACAATGAGCAGTTCTTC. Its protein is CASSLAPDNEQFF.

The CDR3 DNA reads as TGTGCCAGCAGCCAGGCGGGACTAGCGGATCTAGCCAAAAACATTCAGTACTTC. Translated: CASSQAGLADLAKNIQYF. The chain joins TRBV5-6 to TRBJ2-4, with 11 bases that match TRBD2. The trim removed 4 bases at V and 0 bases at J, leaving 9 bases unmatched. CDR1 and CDR2 from the germline V gene are SGHDT and YYEEEE. This CDR3 comprises 18 residues.

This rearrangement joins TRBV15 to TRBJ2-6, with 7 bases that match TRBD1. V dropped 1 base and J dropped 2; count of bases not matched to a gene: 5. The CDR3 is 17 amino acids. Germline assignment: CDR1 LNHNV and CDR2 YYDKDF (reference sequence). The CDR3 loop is CATSRATTGAGANVLTF. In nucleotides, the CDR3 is TGTGCCACCAGCAGAGCCACAACAGGGGCTGGGGCCAACGTCCTGACTTTC.

CDR3 in DNA: TGTGCCAGCAGCTCAGGTGGGACGCCATACGAGCAGTACTTC. Encoded protein: CASSSGGTPYEQYF. The chain uses TRBV7-8 and TRBJ2-7; D may match TRBD1 or TRBD2 (5 bases each). This CDR3 contains 14 residues. From germline, CDR1 is SGHVS and CDR2 FQNEAQ. Between the trimmed V and J ends, which lost 4 bases and 4 bases, there was a span of 14 bases.

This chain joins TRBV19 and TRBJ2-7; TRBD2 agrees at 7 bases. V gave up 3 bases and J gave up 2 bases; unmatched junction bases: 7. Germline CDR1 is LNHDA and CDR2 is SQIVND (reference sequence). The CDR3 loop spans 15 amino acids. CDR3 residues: CASSIGLADPYEQYF. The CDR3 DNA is TGTGCCAGTAGTATCGGGCTAGCGGACCCCTACGAGCAGTACTTC. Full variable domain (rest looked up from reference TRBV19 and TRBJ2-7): DGGITQSPKYLFRKEGQNVTLSCEQNLNHDAMYWYRQDPGQGLRLIYYSQIVNDFQKGDIAEGYSVSREKKESFPLTVTSAQKNPTAFYLCASSIGLADPYEQYFGPGTRLTVT.

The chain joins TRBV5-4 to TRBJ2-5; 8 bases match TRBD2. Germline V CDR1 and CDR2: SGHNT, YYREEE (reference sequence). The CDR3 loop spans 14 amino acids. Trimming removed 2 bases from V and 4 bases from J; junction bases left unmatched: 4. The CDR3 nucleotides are TGTGCCAGCAGCTTCACGGGAGGGGGAGAGACCCAGTACTTC. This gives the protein CASSFTGGGETQYF.

The chain's CDR3 is CAWTLGGTDTDTQYF. The DNA of the CDR3 is TGTGCCTGGACCCTTGGGGGGACAGACACAGATACGCAGTATTTT. The chain has TRBV30 and TRBJ2-3; the D gene is possibly TRBD1 (7 bases). Germline CDR1 reads GTSNPN; CDR2 reads SVGIG (reference sequence). Trimming stripped 4 bases from V and 2 bases from J, with 16 bases between. This CDR3 has 15 residues.

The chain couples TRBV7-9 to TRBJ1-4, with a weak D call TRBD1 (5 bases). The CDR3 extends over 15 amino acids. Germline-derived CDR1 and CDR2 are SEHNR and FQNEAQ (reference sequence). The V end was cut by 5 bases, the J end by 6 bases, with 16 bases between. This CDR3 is CASSRGIGTDEKLFF. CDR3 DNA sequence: TGTGCCAGCAGCCGCGGCATTGGGACGGATGAAAAACTGTTTTTT.

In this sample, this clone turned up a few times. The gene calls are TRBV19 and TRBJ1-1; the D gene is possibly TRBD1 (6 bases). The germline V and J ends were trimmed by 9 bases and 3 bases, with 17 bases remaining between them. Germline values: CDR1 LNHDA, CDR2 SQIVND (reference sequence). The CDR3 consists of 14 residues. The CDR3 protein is CASRTDSSYTEAFF. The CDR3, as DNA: TGTGCCAGCAGGACGGACAGCAGCTACACTGAAGCTTTCTTT. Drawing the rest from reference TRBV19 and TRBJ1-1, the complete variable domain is DGGITQSPKYLFRKEGQNVTLSCEQNLNHDAMYWYRQDPGQGLRLIYYSQIVNDFQKGDIAEGYSVSREKKESFPLTVTSAQKNPTAFYLCASRTDSSYTEAFFGQGTRLTVV.

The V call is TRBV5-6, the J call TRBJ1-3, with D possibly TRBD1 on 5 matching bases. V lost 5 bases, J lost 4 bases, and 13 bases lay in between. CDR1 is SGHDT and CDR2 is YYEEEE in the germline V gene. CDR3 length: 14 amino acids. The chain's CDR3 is CASRIGGLGNTIYF. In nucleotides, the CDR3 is TGTGCCAGCAGAATTGGGGGTTTGGGAAACACCATATATTTT. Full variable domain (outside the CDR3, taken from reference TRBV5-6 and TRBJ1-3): DAGVTQSPTHLIKTRGQQVTLRCSPKSGHDTVSWYQQALGQGPQFIFQYYEEEERQRGNFPDRFSGHQFPNYSSELNVNALLLGDSALYLCASRIGGLGNTIYFGEGSWLTVV.

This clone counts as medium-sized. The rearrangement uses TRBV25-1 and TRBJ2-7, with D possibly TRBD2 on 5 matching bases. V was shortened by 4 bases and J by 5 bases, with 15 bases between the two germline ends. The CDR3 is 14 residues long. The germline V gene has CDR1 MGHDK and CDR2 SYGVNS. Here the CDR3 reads CASSAGNLLNEQYF. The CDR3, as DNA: TGTGCCAGCAGTGCGGGGAACCTCCTAAACGAGCAGTACTTC.

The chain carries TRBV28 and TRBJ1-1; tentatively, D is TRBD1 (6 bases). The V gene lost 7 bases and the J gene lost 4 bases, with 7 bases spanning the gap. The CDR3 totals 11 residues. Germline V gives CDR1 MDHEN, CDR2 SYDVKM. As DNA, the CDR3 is TGTGCCAGCAAGGGGGTCACTGAAGCTTTCTTT. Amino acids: CASKGVTEAFF.

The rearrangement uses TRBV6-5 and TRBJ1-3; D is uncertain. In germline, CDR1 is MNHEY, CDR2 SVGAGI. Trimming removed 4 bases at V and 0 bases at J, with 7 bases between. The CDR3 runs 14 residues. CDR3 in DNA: TGTGCCAGCAGTTCAATACGCTCTGGAAACACCATATATTTT. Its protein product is CASSSIRSGNTIYF.

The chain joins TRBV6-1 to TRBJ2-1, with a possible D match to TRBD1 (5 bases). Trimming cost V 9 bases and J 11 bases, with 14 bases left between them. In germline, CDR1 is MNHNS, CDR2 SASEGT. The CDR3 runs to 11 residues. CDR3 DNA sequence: TGTGCCAGTAGTTTTCAGGACAAGCAGTTCTTC. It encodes CASSFQDKQFF.

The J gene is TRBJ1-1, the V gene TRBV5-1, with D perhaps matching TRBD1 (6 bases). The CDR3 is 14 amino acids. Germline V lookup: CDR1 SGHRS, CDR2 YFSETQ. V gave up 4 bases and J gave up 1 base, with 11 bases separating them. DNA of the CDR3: TGCGCCAGCAGCACCGGGACAACGAACACTGAAGCTTTCTTT. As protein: CASSTGTTNTEAFF.